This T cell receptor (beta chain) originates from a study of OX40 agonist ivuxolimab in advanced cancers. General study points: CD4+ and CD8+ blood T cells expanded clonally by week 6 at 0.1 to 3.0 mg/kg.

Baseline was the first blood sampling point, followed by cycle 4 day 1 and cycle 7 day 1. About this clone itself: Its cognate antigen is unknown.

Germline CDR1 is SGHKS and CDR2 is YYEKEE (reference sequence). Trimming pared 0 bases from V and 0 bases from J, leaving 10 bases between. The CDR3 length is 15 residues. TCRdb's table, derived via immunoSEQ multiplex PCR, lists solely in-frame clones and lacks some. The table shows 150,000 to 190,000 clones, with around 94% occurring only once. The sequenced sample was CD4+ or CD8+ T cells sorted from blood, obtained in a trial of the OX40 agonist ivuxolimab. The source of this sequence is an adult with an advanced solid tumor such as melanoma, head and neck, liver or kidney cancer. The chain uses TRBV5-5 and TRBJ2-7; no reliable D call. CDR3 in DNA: TGTGCCAGCAGCTTGGCCGGGCATGACTCCTACGAGCAGTACTTC. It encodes CASSLAGHDSYEQYF.